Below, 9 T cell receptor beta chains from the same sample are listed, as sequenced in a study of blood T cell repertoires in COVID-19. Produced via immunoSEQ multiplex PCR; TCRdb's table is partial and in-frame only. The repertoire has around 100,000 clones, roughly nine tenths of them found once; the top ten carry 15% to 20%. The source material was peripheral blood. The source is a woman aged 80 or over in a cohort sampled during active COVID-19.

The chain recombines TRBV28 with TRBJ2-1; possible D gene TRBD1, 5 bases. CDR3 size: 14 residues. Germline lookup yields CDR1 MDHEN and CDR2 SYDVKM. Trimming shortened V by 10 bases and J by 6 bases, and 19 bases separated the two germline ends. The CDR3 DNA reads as TGTGCCATAAGTGGGGCTAGTGGTCGCAATGAGCAGTTCTTC. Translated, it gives CAISGASGRNEQFF.

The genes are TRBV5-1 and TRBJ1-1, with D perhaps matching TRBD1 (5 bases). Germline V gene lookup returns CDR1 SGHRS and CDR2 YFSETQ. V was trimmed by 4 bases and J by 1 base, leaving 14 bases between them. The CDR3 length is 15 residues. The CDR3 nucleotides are TGCGCCAGCAGCACGGCAGGGACTACGAACACTGAAGCTTTCTTT. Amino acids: CASSTAGTTNTEAFF.

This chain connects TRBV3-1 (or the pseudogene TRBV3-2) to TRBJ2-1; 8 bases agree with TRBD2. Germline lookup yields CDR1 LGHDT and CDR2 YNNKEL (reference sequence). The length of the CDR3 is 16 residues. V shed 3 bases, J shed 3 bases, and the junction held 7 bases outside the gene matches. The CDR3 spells CASSQGGGRLYNEQFF. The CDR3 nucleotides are TGTGCCAGCAGCCAGGGCGGCGGGAGGCTCTACAATGAGCAGTTCTTC.

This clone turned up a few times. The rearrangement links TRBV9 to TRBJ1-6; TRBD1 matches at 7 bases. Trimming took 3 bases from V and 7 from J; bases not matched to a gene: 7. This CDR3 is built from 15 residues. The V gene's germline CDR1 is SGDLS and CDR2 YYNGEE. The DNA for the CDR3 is TGTGCCAGCAGCGCGAGGACAGGAGAAAATTCACCCCTCCACTTT. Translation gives CASSARTGENSPLHF.

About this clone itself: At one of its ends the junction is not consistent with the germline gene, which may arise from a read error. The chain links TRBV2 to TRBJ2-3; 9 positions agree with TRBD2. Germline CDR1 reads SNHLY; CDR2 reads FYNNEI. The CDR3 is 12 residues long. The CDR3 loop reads CASSELPGLATF. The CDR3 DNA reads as TGTGCCAGCAGTGAACTACCGGGACTAGCCACTTTT.

CDR3 residues: CSVEYRANTGELFF. CDR3 sequence (DNA): TGCAGCGTTGAGTACAGAGCGAACACCGGGGAGCTGTTTTTT. V is TRBV29-1 and J is TRBJ2-2; D ambiguous. The germline gives CDR1 SQVTM, CDR2 ANQGSEA. This CDR3 has 14 amino acids. V gave up 3 bases and J gave up 0 bases, with 8 bases separating them.

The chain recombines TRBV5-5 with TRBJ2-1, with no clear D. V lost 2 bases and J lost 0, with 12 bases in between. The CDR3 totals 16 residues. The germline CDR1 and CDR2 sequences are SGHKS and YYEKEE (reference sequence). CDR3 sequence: CASSFEAPSSYNEQFF. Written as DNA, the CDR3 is TGTGCCAGCAGCTTCGAAGCCCCGAGCTCCTACAATGAGCAGTTCTTC.

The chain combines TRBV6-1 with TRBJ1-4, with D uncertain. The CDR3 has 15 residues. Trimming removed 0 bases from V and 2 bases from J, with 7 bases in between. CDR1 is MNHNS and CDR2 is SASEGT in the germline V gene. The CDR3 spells CASSEAFGTNEKLFF. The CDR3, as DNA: TGTGCCAGCAGTGAAGCTTTCGGGACTAATGAAAAACTGTTTTTT.

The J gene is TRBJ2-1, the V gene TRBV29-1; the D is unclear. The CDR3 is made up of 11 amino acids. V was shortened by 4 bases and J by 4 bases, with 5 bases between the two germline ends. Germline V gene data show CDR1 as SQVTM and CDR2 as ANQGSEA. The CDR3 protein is CSVAVYNEQFF. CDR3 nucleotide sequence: TGCAGCGTTGCGGTGTACAATGAGCAGTTCTTC.